Sequencing of this T cell receptor beta chain was carried out in a study of blood T cell repertoires in COVID-19. Study summary: Samples came from the United States, Italy and Spain, spanning acute and convalescent COVID-19.

V shed 3 bases, J shed 2 bases, and the junction held 2 bases outside the gene matches. Germline CDR1 and CDR2: SGHNT and YYREEE (reference sequence). The CDR3 runs to 14 residues. Using immunoSEQ multiplex PCR, the repertoire was profiled, and TCRdb retains in-frame clones only, with some absent. Of about 69,000 clones in the sample, about four fifths are singletons; the top ten hold roughly 50%. The rearrangement joins TRBV5-4 to TRBJ1-3; 7 bases fit TRBD1. This clonotype was sampled from a human donor in a cohort sampled during active COVID-19. Sequencing was done on a sample of peripheral blood. In nucleotides, the CDR3 is TGTGCCAGCAGCTCCAGGGGGACTGGAAACACCATATATTTT. Translation: CASSSRGTGNTIYF.